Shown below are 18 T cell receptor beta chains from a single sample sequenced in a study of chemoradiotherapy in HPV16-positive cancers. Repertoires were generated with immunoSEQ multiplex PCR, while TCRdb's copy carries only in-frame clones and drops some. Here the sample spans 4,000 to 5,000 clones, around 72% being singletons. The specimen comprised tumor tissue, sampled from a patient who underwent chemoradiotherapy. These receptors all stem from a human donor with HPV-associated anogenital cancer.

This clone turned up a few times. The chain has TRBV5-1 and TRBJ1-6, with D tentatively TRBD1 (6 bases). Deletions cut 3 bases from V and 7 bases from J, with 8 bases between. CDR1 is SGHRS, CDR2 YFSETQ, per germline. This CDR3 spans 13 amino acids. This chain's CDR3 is CASSWGANSPLHF. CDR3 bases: TGCGCCAGCAGCTGGGGGGCCAATTCACCCCTCCACTTT.

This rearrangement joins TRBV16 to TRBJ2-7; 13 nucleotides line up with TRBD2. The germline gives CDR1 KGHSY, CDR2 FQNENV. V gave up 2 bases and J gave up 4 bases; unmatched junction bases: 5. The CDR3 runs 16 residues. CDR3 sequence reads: CASSQVGTSGTYEQYF. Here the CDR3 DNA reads TGTGCCAGCAGCCAAGTCGGGACTAGCGGGACTTACGAGCAGTACTTC. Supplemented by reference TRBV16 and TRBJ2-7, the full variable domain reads GEEVAQTPKHLVRGEGQKAKLYCAPIKGHSYVFWYQQVLKNEFKFLISFQNENVFDETGMPKERFSAKCLPNSPCSLEIQATKLEDSAVYFCASSQVGTSGTYEQYFGPGTRLTVT.

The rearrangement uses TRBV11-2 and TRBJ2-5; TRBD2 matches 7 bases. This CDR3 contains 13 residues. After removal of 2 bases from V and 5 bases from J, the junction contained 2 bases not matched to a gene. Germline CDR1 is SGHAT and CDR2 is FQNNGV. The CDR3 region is CASSLRGGETQYF. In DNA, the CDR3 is TGTGCCAGCAGCTTAAGGGGAGGGGAGACCCAGTACTTC.

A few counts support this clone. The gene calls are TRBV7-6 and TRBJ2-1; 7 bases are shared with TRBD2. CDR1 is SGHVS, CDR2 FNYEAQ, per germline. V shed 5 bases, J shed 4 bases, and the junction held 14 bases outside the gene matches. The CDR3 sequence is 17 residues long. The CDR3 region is CASSPRGGGSLYNEQFF. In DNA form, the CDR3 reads TGTGCCAGCAGCCCGCGGGGCGGCGGGAGTTTGTACAATGAGCAGTTCTTC.

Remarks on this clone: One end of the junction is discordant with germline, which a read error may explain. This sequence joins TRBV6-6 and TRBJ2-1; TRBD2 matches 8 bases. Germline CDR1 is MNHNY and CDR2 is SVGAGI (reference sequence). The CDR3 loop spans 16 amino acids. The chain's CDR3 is CASSYSGVAGYNEQFF. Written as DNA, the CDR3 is TGTGCCAGCAGCTACTCCGGGGTAGCGGGGTACAATGAGCAGTTCTTC.

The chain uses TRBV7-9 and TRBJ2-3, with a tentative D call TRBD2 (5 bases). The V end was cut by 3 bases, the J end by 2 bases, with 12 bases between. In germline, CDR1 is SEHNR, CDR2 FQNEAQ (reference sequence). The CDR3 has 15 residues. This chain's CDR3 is CASSFLTGNTDTQYF. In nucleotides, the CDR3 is TGTGCCAGCAGCTTTTTGACGGGGAACACAGATACGCAGTATTTT.

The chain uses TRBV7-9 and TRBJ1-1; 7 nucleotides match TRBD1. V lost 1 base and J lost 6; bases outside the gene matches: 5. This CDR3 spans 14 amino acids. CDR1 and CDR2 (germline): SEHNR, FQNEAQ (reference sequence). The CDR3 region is CASSLVQGRAEAFF. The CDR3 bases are TGTGCCAGCAGCTTAGTACAGGGGAGAGCTGAAGCTTTCTTT.

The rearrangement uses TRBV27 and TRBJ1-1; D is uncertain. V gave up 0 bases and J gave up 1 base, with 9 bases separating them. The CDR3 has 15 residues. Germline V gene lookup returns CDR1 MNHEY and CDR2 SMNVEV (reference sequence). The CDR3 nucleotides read TGTGCCAGCAGTTTATCGTGGGTCGGGAACACTGAAGCTTTCTTT. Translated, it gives CASSLSWVGNTEAFF.

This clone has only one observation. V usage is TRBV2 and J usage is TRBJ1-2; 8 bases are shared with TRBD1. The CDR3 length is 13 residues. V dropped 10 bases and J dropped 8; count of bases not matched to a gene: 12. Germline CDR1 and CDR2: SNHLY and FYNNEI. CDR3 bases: TGTGCCACCCGCGGACAGGGAGGTTACGGCTACACCTTC. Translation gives CATRGQGGYGYTF.

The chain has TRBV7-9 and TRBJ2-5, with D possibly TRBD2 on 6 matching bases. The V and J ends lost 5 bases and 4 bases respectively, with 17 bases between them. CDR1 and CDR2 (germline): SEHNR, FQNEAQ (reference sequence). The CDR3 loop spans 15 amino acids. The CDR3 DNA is TGTGCCAGCAGCCTCTCCCGGGACTGGGGAGAGACCCAGTACTTC. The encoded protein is CASSLSRDWGETQYF.

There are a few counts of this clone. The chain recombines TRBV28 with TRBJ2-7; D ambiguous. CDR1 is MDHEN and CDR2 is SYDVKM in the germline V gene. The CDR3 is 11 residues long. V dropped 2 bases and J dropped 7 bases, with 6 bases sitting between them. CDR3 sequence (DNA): TGTGCCAGCAGTTTAATGTGGGAGCAGTACTTC. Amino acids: CASSLMWEQYF.

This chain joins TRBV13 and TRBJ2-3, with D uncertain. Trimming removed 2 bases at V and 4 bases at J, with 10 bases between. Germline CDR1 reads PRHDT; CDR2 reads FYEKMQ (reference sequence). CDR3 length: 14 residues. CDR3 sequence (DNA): TGTGCCAGCAGCTTACGAGTTAGGGCAGATACGCAGTATTTT. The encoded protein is CASSLRVRADTQYF.

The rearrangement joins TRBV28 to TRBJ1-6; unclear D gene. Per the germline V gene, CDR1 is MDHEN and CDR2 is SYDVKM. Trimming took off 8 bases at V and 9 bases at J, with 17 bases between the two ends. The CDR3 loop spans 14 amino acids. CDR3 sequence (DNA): TGTGCCAGCCACAGAGGGAGTCGTAGTTCACCCCTCCACTTT. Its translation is CASHRGSRSSPLHF. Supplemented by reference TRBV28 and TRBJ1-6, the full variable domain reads DVKVTQSSRYLVKRTGEKVFLECVQDMDHENMFWYRQDPGLGLRLIYFSYDVKMKEKGDIPEGYSVSREKKERFSLILESASTNQTSMYLCASHRGSRSSPLHFGNGTRLTVT.

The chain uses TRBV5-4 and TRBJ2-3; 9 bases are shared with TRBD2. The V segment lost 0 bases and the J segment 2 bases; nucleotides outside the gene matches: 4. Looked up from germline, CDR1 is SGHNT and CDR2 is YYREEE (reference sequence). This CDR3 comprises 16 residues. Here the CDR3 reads CASSLAGLANTDTQYF. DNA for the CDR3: TGTGCCAGCAGCTTGGCGGGACTAGCAAACACAGATACGCAGTATTTT.

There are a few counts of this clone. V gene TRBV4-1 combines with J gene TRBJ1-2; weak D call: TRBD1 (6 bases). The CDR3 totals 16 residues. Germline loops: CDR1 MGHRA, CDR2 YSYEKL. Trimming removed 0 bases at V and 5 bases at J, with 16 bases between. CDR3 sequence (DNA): TGCGCCAGCAGCCAAGATTGGCCAGGGGTTGGGTATGGCTACACCTTC. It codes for CASSQDWPGVGYGYTF.

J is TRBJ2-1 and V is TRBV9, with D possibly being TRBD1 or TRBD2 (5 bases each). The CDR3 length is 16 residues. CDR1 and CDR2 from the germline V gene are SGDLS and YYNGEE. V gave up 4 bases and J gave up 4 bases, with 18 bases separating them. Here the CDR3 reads CASSSSGASLYNEQFF. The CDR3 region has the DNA TGTGCCAGCAGCTCATCCGGGGCCAGCTTATACAATGAGCAGTTCTTC. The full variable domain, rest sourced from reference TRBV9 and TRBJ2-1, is DSGVTQTPKHLITATGQRVTLRCSPRSGDLSVYWYQQSLDQGLQFLIQYYNGEERAKGNILERFSAQQFPDLHSELNLSSLELGDSALYFCASSSSGASLYNEQFFGPGTRLTVL.

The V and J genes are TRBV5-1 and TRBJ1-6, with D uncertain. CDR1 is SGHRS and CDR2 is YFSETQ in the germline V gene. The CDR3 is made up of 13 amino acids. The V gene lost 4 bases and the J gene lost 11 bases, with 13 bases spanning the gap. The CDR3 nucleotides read TGCGCCAGCAGCCCCGGAGGGATTACACCCCTCCACTTT. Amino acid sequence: CASSPGGITPLHF.

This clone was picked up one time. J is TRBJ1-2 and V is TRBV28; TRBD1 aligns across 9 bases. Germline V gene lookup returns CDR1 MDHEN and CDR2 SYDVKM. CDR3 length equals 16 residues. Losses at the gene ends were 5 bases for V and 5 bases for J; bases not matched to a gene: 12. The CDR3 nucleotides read TGTGCCAGCAGTGTGAGCGAACCGGGACAGGGTTATGGCTACACCTTC. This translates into CASSVSEPGQGYGYTF.